This T cell receptor beta chain was sequenced for a study of control samples from healthy donors and cancer patients. Germline CDR1 KGHDR, CDR2 SFDVKD. The CDR3 runs to 15 residues. V was clipped by 7 bases and J by 0 bases, with 12 bases between them. The method was immunoSEQ multiplex PCR; TCRdb's version includes in-frame clones alone and lacks a portion of them. The profile shows tens of thousands of clones, about 90% of them singletons. Sequences were obtained from blood. The clonotype comes from a woman aged 45-60 years in good health. The chain joins TRBV24-1 to TRBJ1-5; TRBD1 might be the D (6 bases). The CDR3 DNA reads as TGTGCCACCAGCGAGGGGGGGAATAGCAATCAGCCCCAGCATTTT. Amino acid sequence: CATSEGGNSNQPQHF.